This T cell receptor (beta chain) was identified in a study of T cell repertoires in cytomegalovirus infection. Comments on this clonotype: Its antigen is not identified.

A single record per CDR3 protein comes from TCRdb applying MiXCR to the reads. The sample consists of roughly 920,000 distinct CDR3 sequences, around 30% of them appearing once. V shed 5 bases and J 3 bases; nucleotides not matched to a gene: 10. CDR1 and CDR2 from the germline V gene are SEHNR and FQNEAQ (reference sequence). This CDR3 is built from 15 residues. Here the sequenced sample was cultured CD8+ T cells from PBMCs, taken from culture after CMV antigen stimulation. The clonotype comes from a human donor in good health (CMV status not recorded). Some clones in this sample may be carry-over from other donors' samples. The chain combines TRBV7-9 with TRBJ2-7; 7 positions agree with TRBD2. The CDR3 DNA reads TGTGCCAGCAGCACCCCTAGCGGCGGGAACTACGAGCAGTACTTC. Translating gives CASSTPSGGNYEQYF.